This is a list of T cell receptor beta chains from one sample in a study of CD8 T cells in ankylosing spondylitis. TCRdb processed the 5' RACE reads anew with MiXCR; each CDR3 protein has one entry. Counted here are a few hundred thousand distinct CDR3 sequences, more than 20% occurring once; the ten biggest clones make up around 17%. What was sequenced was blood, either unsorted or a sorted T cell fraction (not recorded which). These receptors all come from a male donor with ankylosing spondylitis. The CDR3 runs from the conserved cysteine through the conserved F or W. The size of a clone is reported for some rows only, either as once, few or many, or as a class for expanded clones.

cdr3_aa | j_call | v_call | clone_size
CATGGRTTGELFF | TRBJ2-2 | TRBV10-3 | -
CASSLQGVTTDTQYF | TRBJ2-3 | TRBV5-1 | -
CAVNRGDSGNTIYF | TRBJ1-3 | TRBV10-3 | few
CATSNRVAVDTEAFF | TRBJ1-1 | TRBV15 | many
CASSPGTSGEQFF | TRBJ2-1 | TRBV7-3 | many
CSVEDWMVYTEAFF | TRBJ1-1 | TRBV29-1 | -
CASSLRSGQLQETQYF | TRBJ2-5 | TRBV12-3/TRBV12-4 | once
CASSLEGTYNEQFF | TRBJ2-1 | TRBV6-5 | -
CASRITWVYEQYF | TRBJ2-7 | TRBV2 | -
CATSGRTAPYEQYF | TRBJ2-7 | TRBV24-1 | few
CASSWRIRIGEQYF | TRBJ2-7 | TRBV28 | few
CASSDRGPGEAFF | TRBJ1-1 | TRBV25-1 | few
CASSLGSGNSYNEQFF | TRBJ2-1 | TRBV5-4 | -
CSATTGVPEAFF | TRBJ1-1 | TRBV20-1 | -
CASSPRTGATYEQYF | TRBJ2-7 | TRBV4-2 | -
CASSQDPSNSYEQYF | TRBJ2-7 | TRBV3-1 | -